This is a list of T cell receptor beta chains from one sample in a study of T cells in localized non-small cell lung cancer. Measured with immunoSEQ multiplex PCR; TCRdb has only the in-frame clones, and not every one. This table has approximately 11,000 clones, 48% appearing once. This sample comprised lymph node tissue, obtained before any cancer treatment. The receptors were sampled from a woman aged 35 to 69 with stage II squamous cell lung carcinoma. CDR3s include the opening cysteine and the closing phenylalanine or tryptophan. D genes are given only for firm matches. Expanded clones are given a class, and other clones once, few, many or no size at all.

V: TRBV19
D: -
size: -
CDR3: CASSWVGGYTEAFF

V: TRBV15
D: TRBD2
size: -
CDR3: CATSRELAGASNEQFF

V: TRBV9
D: -
size: few
CDR3: CASSVGQSNQPQHF

V: TRBV15
D: -
size: few
CDR3: CATSRGPIPNYGYTF

V: TRBV19
D: -
size: -
CDR3: CASSGQGTYQPQHF

V: TRBV19
D: -
size: -
CDR3: CASSRAHTNSGNTIYF

V: TRBV6-8
D: TRBD1
size: -
CDR3: CASSAPGQGNTEAFF

V: TRBV1
D: -
size: -
CDR3: CASSQDPYDYLHTEAFF

V: TRBV19
D: -
size: -
CDR3: CASSIFYVGTEAFF

V: TRBV10-2
D: TRBD1
size: -
CDR3: CASSEWGQGIQSTIYF

V: TRBV28
D: TRBD1
size: -
CDR3: CASSPGDRGRSPLHF